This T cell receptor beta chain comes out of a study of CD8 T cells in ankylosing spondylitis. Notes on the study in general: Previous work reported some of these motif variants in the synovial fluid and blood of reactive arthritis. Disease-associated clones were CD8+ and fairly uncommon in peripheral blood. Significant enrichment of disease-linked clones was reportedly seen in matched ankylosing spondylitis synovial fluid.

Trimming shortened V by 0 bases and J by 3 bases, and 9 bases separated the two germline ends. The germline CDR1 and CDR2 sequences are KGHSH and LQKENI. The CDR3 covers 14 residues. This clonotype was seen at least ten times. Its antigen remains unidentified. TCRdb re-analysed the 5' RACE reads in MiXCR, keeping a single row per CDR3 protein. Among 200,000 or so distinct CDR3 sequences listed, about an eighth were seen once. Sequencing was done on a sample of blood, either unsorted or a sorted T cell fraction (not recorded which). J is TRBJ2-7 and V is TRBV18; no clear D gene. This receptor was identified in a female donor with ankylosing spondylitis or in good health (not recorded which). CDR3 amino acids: CASSPPGINYEQYF. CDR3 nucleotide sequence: TGTGCCAGCTCACCACCGGGCATCAACTACGAGCAGTACTTC.